This T cell receptor (beta chain) was recorded in a study of blood T cell repertoires in COVID-19. Sequencing was performed with immunoSEQ multiplex PCR; in TCRdb, only in-frame clones are kept and a portion is missing. The sample has hundreds of thousands of clones, about 80% seen once. This CDR3 spans 14 amino acids. Germline V gene data show CDR1 as SNHLY and CDR2 as FYNNEI. V lost 4 bases to trimming and J lost 2 bases, with 6 bases between them. The sequence was collected from a man aged 25-45 years with acute COVID-19. Sequences were obtained from PBMCs or T cells enriched from blood (not recorded which). The chain is built from TRBV2 and TRBJ2-6; D unclear. CDR3 coding DNA: TGTGCCAGCAGTGGCCAGACTGGGGCCAACGTCCTGACTTTC. Translation gives CASSGQTGANVLTF.